Shown below are 12 T cell receptor beta chains from a single sample sequenced in a study of blood T cell repertoires in COVID-19. TCRdb keeps only in-frame clones here, not all; method: immunoSEQ multiplex PCR. The data contain about 400,000 clones, about 88% of them seen just once; the ten biggest clones take up about 7.6%. The sample comprised peripheral blood. These receptor sequences come from a woman aged 55-69 years with COVID-19, enrolled during active disease.

There are a few counts of this clone. The chain couples TRBV11-2 to TRBJ2-1, with 7 bases aligning to TRBD2. Germline-derived CDR1 and CDR2 are SGHAT and FQNNGV. The J segment lost 0 bases and the V segment lost 1 base, leaving 3 bases of the junction unmatched. This CDR3 is 16 amino acids long. The CDR3 bases are TGTGCCAGCAGCTTAGTGGGCGGGGGCTCCTACAATGAGCAGTTCTTC. It is translated as CASSLVGGGSYNEQFF. Full variable domain (rest looked up from reference TRBV11-2 and TRBJ2-1): EAGVAQSPRYKIIEKRQSVAFWCNPISGHATLYWYQQILGQGPKLLIQFQNNGVVDDSQLPKDRFSAERLKGVDSTLKIQPAKLEDSAVYLCASSLVGGGSYNEQFFGPGTRLTVL.

The chain combines TRBV11-2 with TRBJ1-1; perhaps TRBD1 as D (6 bases). Trimming took off 4 bases at V and 1 base at J, with 13 bases between the two ends. This CDR3 has 15 residues. Germline V gene sequence: CDR1 SGHAT, CDR2 FQNNGV. This CDR3 is CASSSLQGGNTEAFF. DNA for the CDR3: TGTGCCAGCAGCTCGCTACAGGGCGGGAACACTGAAGCTTTCTTT.

V is TRBV7-8 and J is TRBJ2-7; D is unclear. The V gene lost 5 bases and the J gene lost 4 bases, with 18 bases spanning the gap. The germline V gene has CDR1 SGHVS and CDR2 FQNEAQ. The CDR3 runs to 15 residues. The CDR3 loop reads CASSLLIAQTYEQYF. CDR3 sequence (DNA): TGTGCCAGCAGCCTCCTAATAGCCCAGACTTACGAGCAGTACTTC. Together with reference TRBV7-8 and TRBJ2-7, the CDR3 gives the full variable domain: GAGVSQSPRYKVAKRGQDVALRCDPISGHVSLFWYQQALGQGPEFLTYFQNEAQLDKSGLPSDRFFAERPEGSVSTLKIQRTQQEDSAVYLCASSLLIAQTYEQYFGPGTRLTVT.

This clone came up a few times. V gene TRBV7-6 combines with J gene TRBJ2-7; D perhaps matches TRBD1 (8 bases). Germline V gives CDR1 SGHVS, CDR2 FNYEAQ. The CDR3 covers 16 residues. Trimming removed 0 bases at V and 3 bases at J, with 15 bases between. CDR3 loop: CASSLAGGTGLYEQYF. The DNA of the CDR3 is TGTGCCAGCAGCTTAGCCGGGGGGACAGGACTCTACGAGCAGTACTTC.

The rearrangement links TRBV3-1 (or the pseudogene TRBV3-2) to TRBJ1-6, with 7 nucleotides matching TRBD1. With V trimmed by 3 bases and J by 4 bases, 3 bases remained unmatched. Looked up from germline, CDR1 is LGHDT and CDR2 is YNNKEL (reference sequence). The CDR3 runs to 15 residues. CDR3 DNA: TGTGCCAGCAGCCAGTTGGGACAGTATAATTCACCCCTCCACTTT. Its protein is CASSQLGQYNSPLHF.

V gene TRBV12-3 or TRBV12-4 combines with J gene TRBJ1-2, with a possible D match to TRBD1 (5 bases). The CDR3 runs to 13 residues. Trimming removed 6 bases at V and 0 bases at J, with 8 bases between. CDR3 nucleotide sequence: TGTGCCAGCAGATTGACAGCTAACTATGGCTACACCTTC. Translation: CASRLTANYGYTF.

CDR3 in DNA: TGTGCCAGCAATCGGGACAACGATCAGCCCCAGCATTTT. Amino acid sequence: CASNRDNDQPQHF. The chain employs TRBV6-5 and TRBJ1-5, with a tentative D call TRBD1 (6 bases). This CDR3 comprises 13 residues. V dropped 7 bases and J dropped 5 bases, with 12 bases sitting between them. Germline V gene sequence: CDR1 MNHEY, CDR2 SVGAGI.

J is TRBJ2-7 and V is TRBV7-9; D not certain. The V end lost 1 base, the J end lost 0 bases, and 13 bases lay between the germline ends. CDR1 is SEHNR and CDR2 is FQNEAQ in the germline V gene (reference sequence). This CDR3 comprises 16 residues. The CDR3 here is CASSLDFRSSSYEQYF. The CDR3 DNA reads as TGTGCCAGCAGCTTAGACTTCCGGAGCAGCTCCTACGAGCAGTACTTC. The complete variable domain, with remaining parts taken from reference TRBV7-9 and TRBJ2-7, reads DTGVSQNPRHKITKRGQNVTFRCDPISEHNRLYWYRQTLGQGPEFLTYFQNEAQLEKSRLLSDRFSAERPKGSFSTLEIQRTEQGDSAMYLCASSLDFRSSSYEQYFGPGTRLTVT.

Here the CDR3 reads CASSSRENTEAFF. As DNA, the CDR3 is TGTGCCAGCAGCAGCCGGGAAAACACTGAAGCTTTCTTT. V gene TRBV21-1 combines with J gene TRBJ1-1. TRBV21-1 is flagged as a pseudogene. The CDR3 runs 13 residues.

The genes are TRBV6-5 and TRBJ2-7, with 9 positions matching TRBD2. V trimming: 0 bases; J trimming: 1 base; junction bases outside the gene matches: 4. Per germline, CDR1 MNHEY and CDR2 SVGAGI. The CDR3 has 16 amino acids. CDR3 sequence: CASSYSRLAESYEQYF. Written as DNA, the CDR3 is TGTGCCAGCAGTTACTCCCGACTAGCGGAGTCCTACGAGCAGTACTTC.

The V and J genes are TRBV12-5 and TRBJ1-2; D is ambiguous. Trimming stripped 4 bases from V and 0 bases from J, with 6 bases between. The CDR3 consists of 13 residues. The germline V gene has CDR1 LGHNT and CDR2 FRNRAP. The DNA of the CDR3 is TGTGCTAGTGGTTCCAGGACTAACTATGGCTACACCTTC. Its translation is CASGSRTNYGYTF.

The chain recombines TRBV7-9 with TRBJ2-7, with D perhaps TRBD1 (6 bases). This CDR3 is 14 amino acids long. Per germline, CDR1 SEHNR and CDR2 FQNEAQ (reference sequence). The germline V and J ends were trimmed by 7 bases and 3 bases, with 16 bases remaining between them. Here the CDR3 DNA reads TGTGCCAGCACCCAGGGGTGGCAGAACTACGAGCAGTACTTC. Its protein is CASTQGWQNYEQYF.